Presented here are 2 T cell receptor beta chains from one specimen sequenced in a study of vaccination and CD4 T cells after COVID-19. Treatment here: roughly 10-day PBMC culture with coronavirus spike peptide pools or control peptides (ViraFEST assay). An Oncomine TCR Beta short-read assay was used to sequence the DNA from cultured CD4+ T cells. MiXCR was run by TCRdb on the PCR reads, yielding one entry per CDR3 protein. The sample contains 13,000 to 15,000 distinct CDR3 sequences, approximately 61% of which appear only once. Their cognate antigens are unknown. The source material was CD4+ T cells from blood, cultured in vitro. The receptors shown here come from a human donor who had recovered from COVID-19.

The J gene is TRBJ2-6, the V gene TRBV5-1, with 7 bases fitting TRBD2. The CDR3 has 16 amino acids. V gave up 3 bases and J gave up 2 bases; unmatched junction bases: 5. Germline CDR1 is SGHRS and CDR2 is YFSETQ. CDR3 amino acids: CASSSGGSPGANVLTF. The CDR3 DNA reads TGCGCCAGCAGCTCGGGAGGTTCCCCTGGGGCCAACGTCCTGACTTTC.

This clonotype has only a few counts. J is TRBJ2-3 and V is TRBV20-1; D possibly corresponds to TRBD2 (6 bases). CDR1 and CDR2 from the germline V gene are DFQATT and SNEGSKA (reference sequence). This CDR3 comprises 14 residues. V lost 3 bases, J lost 2 bases, and 12 bases lay in between. The CDR3 DNA follows: TGCAGTGCTAGTGGGGGGTCCAACACAGATACGCAGTATTTT. Translation: CSASGGSNTDTQYF.